These 30 T cell receptor beta chains came from one sample sequenced in a study of beta chain features in type 1 diabetes. The authors reverse transcribed all of the isolated RNA, so sequencing captured expressed TCRB transcripts. Profiling relied on immunoSEQ multiplex PCR, and the TCRdb table lists in-frame clones only, not all of them. This sample has nearly 700,000 clones; under 15% occur once, and the top ten carry 0.022%. The antigens these receptors bind are not known. Study conclusions and caveats: Among patients with Type 1 diabetes, TCRB CDR3s were moderately but significantly shorter in every one of the four CD4+ subsets.

The sample consisted of naive CD4+ T cells from blood. The receptors were gathered from a young man with type 1 diabetes.

About this clone itself: The same CDR3 can be traced to other DNA sequences in this sample. The rearrangement uses TRBV10-3 and TRBJ2-2; no clear D. The CDR3 loop spans 11 amino acids. Germline values: CDR1 ENHRY, CDR2 SYGVKD. Trimming removed 5 bases from V and 5 bases from J, with 3 bases in between. CDR3 sequence: CAISQTGELFF. Written as DNA, the CDR3 is TGTGCCATCAGTCAAACCGGGGAGCTGTTTTTT.

The chain joins TRBV27 to TRBJ1-5, with TRBD1 identical over 8 bases. Germline V gene lookup returns CDR1 MNHEY and CDR2 SMNVEV (reference sequence). The CDR3 runs to 16 residues. Trimming removed 6 bases from V and 3 bases from J; junction bases left unmatched: 10. The CDR3 coding sequence is TGTGCCAGCAGCCACGCTCCGGGACAGGACAATCAGCCCCAGCATTTT. Amino acid sequence: CASSHAPGQDNQPQHF.

This chain connects TRBV18 to TRBJ2-5; 12 bases align to TRBD2. J was trimmed by 2 bases and V by 4 bases; bases with no gene match: 2. Germline loops: CDR1 KGHSH, CDR2 LQKENI. The CDR3 totals 15 residues. This chain's CDR3 is CASSRLAGEQETQYF. The CDR3 region has the DNA TGTGCCAGCTCACGACTAGCGGGGGAGCAAGAGACCCAGTACTTC.

J is TRBJ1-1 and V is TRBV7-9; D is undetermined. The V end was cut by 2 bases, the J end by 5 bases, with 9 bases between. The CDR3 loop spans 13 amino acids. CDR1 and CDR2 from the germline V gene are SEHNR and FQNEAQ (reference sequence). CDR3 nucleotide sequence: TGTGCCAGCAGCTTAATGACCGGGACTGAAGCTTTCTTT. Translated, it gives CASSLMTGTEAFF. Using reference TRBV7-9 and TRBJ1-1 for the parts outside the CDR3, the full variable domain is DTGVSQNPRHKITKRGQNVTFRCDPISEHNRLYWYRQTLGQGPEFLTYFQNEAQLEKSRLLSDRFSAERPKGSFSTLEIQRTEQGDSAMYLCASSLMTGTEAFFGQGTRLTVV.

This clone occurred a few times. V gene TRBV30 combines with J gene TRBJ1-4; 9 nucleotides align to TRBD1. Looked up from germline, CDR1 is GTSNPN and CDR2 is SVGIG (reference sequence). V gave up 6 bases and J gave up 7 bases; unmatched junction bases: 3. The CDR3 sequence is 12 residues long. The CDR3 DNA reads as TGTGCCTGCGACAGGGGGGGTGAAAAACTGTTTTTT. It specifies CACDRGGEKLFF.

The chain has TRBV18 and TRBJ1-1, with D uncertain. The CDR3 consists of 13 residues. The ends were cut back, 0 bases at V and 4 bases at J, with 6 bases in the middle. Germline lookup yields CDR1 KGHSH and CDR2 LQKENI. CDR3 sequence: CASSPPSITEAFF. CDR3 nucleotides: TGTGCCAGCTCACCACCATCGATCACTGAAGCTTTCTTT.

This clone was seen a few times. The rearrangement links TRBV16 to TRBJ2-7; D is unresolved. V was shortened by 0 bases and J by 6 bases, with 12 bases between the two germline ends. The CDR3 sequence is 14 residues long. The germline gives CDR1 KGHSY, CDR2 FQNENV. CDR3 region: CASSQSLGISEQYF. Written as DNA, the CDR3 is TGTGCCAGCAGCCAATCCTTAGGGATTTCCGAGCAGTACTTC.

Comments on this clone: Other DNA sequences from this sample encode an identical CDR3 as well. This rearrangement joins TRBV30 to TRBJ2-3; TRBD2 aligns across 9 bases. The trim removed 1 base at V and 0 bases at J, leaving 2 bases unmatched. The CDR3 loop spans 15 amino acids. Germline assignment: CDR1 GTSNPN and CDR2 SVGIG (reference sequence). The CDR3 DNA reads as TGTGCCTGGAGTGGGCTAGCGGGGAGCACAGATACGCAGTATTTT. Amino acids: CAWSGLAGSTDTQYF.

The sample holds many counts of this clone. This sample also contains other DNA sequences that code for the same CDR3. V gene TRBV30 combines with J gene TRBJ1-1; D is perhaps TRBD1 (5 bases). Trimming removed 0 bases from V and 2 bases from J, with 7 bases in between. The CDR3 sequence is 13 residues long. Germline values: CDR1 GTSNPN, CDR2 SVGIG (reference sequence). The CDR3: CAWSVQENTEAFF. The CDR3 DNA is TGTGCCTGGAGTGTACAGGAAAACACTGAAGCTTTCTTT.

The rearrangement uses TRBV30 and TRBJ1-1; 10 bases align to TRBD1. This CDR3 is built from 14 residues. Germline V gives CDR1 GTSNPN, CDR2 SVGIG (reference sequence). The V segment lost 4 bases and the J segment 4 bases; nucleotides outside the gene matches: 6. This CDR3 reads CAWKPGQGITEAFF. Here the CDR3 DNA reads TGTGCCTGGAAACCGGGACAGGGGATCACTGAAGCTTTCTTT.

This clone was observed a few times. This chain uses TRBV5-4 with TRBJ2-7; D is possibly TRBD2 (5 bases). Germline-derived CDR1 and CDR2 are SGHNT and YYREEE (reference sequence). Trimming removed 4 bases from V and 0 bases from J, with 11 bases in between. This CDR3 is 14 amino acids long. The CDR3 region is CASSIEGGSYEQYF. The CDR3 DNA reads TGTGCCAGCAGCATAGAGGGTGGCTCCTACGAGCAGTACTTC.

This rearrangement joins TRBV30 to TRBJ1-1; D unclear. The germline gives CDR1 GTSNPN, CDR2 SVGIG (reference sequence). Trimming pared 1 base from V and 1 base from J, leaving 10 bases between. This CDR3 contains 14 residues. CDR3 DNA sequence: TGTGCCTGGAGTGAGGGCCTGGGGAACACTGAAGCTTTCTTT. Its protein product is CAWSEGLGNTEAFF.

This clone was recorded a few times. The V and J genes are TRBV28 and TRBJ1-2, with 9 bases aligning to TRBD1. V gave up 11 bases and J gave up 7 bases; unmatched junction bases: 14. The V gene's germline CDR1 is MDHEN and CDR2 SYDVKM. This CDR3 comprises 14 residues. CDR3 in amino acids: CASTLPDRGPGYTF. In DNA form, the CDR3 reads TGTGCCTCAACGCTCCCGGACAGGGGCCCTGGCTACACCTTC.

This clone was picked up a small number of times. The chain joins TRBV14 to TRBJ1-1; D gene ambiguous. V was pared by 4 bases and J by 4 bases, with 7 bases between. CDR1 and CDR2 (germline): SGHDN, FVKESK. This CDR3 comprises 12 residues. The CDR3 here is CASSPDGTEAFF. CDR3 sequence (DNA): TGTGCCAGCAGCCCGGACGGCACTGAAGCTTTCTTT.

A note on this clone: Other DNA sequences of this sample code for an identical CDR3. V usage is TRBV29-1 and J usage is TRBJ2-7; tentatively, D is TRBD1 or TRBD2 (5 bases each). The CDR3 is 12 amino acids. Trimming pared 6 bases from V and 0 bases from J, leaving 9 bases between. Per the germline V gene, CDR1 is SQVTM and CDR2 is ANQGSEA. The CDR3 loop is CSVGRDSYEQYF. The CDR3, as DNA: TGCAGCGTGGGACGGGACTCCTACGAGCAGTACTTC.

This clone occurred many times. The chain combines TRBV28 with TRBJ2-1, with TRBD1 identical over 10 bases. V gave up 5 bases and J gave up 14 bases; unmatched junction bases: 6. This CDR3 contains 12 residues. Germline CDR1 MDHEN, CDR2 SYDVKM. The CDR3 region is CASSLGTGDKFF. In DNA, the CDR3 is TGTGCCAGCAGTCTAGGGACAGGGGACAAGTTCTTC.

The gene calls are TRBV7-2 and TRBJ2-3, with 10 bases identical to TRBD2. V was pared by 1 base and J by 2 bases, with 3 bases of the junction left unmatched. The CDR3 spans 16 residues. Germline lookup yields CDR1 SGHTA and CDR2 FQGNSA. The CDR3, as DNA: TGTGCCAGCAGCTTAGTAGCGGGGGGACTCACAGATACGCAGTATTTT. Protein: CASSLVAGGLTDTQYF.

In this sample, this clone turned up a few times. The rearrangement links TRBV18 to TRBJ2-7; D possibly corresponds to TRBD2 (5 bases). The CDR3 consists of 12 residues. The ends were cut back, 4 bases at V and 3 bases at J, with 7 bases in the middle. Germline V gene sequence: CDR1 KGHSH, CDR2 LQKENI. The CDR3: CASSLEGYEQYF. In DNA, the CDR3 is TGTGCCAGCTCACTTGAGGGCTACGAGCAGTACTTC.

The rearrangement links TRBV10-2 to TRBJ1-2, with 11 bases matching TRBD1. The CDR3 extends over 13 amino acids. V dropped 10 bases and J dropped 8; count of bases not matched to a gene: 9. Germline-derived CDR1 and CDR2 are WSHSY and SAAADI. The CDR3 loop is CATSGTGGSGYTF. For the CDR3, the DNA is TGCGCCACCTCCGGGACAGGGGGATCGGGCTACACCTTC.

This clone was counted between two and nine times. The CDR3 loop reads CASSLVLAREQFF. In DNA form, the CDR3 reads TGCGCCAGCAGCTTGGTTCTAGCCCGTGAGCAGTTCTTC. The chain employs TRBV5-1 and TRBJ2-1, with D possibly matching TRBD2 (5 bases). There are 13 residues in the CDR3. Germline V gene lookup returns CDR1 SGHRS and CDR2 YFSETQ. V was cut by 0 bases and J by 9 bases, with 10 bases left in between. Supplemented by reference TRBV5-1 and TRBJ2-1, the full variable domain reads KAGVTQTPRYLIKTRGQQVTLSCSPISGHRSVSWYQQTPGQGLQFLFEYFSETQRNKGNFPGRFSGRQFSNSRSEMNVSTLELGDSALYLCASSLVLAREQFFGPGTRLTVL.

The genes are TRBV4-1 and TRBJ2-5; D is perhaps TRBD1 or TRBD2 (5 bases each). V gave up 4 bases and J gave up 3 bases, with 18 bases separating them. This CDR3 has 16 amino acids. CDR1 is MGHRA and CDR2 is YSYEKL in the germline V gene. Here the CDR3 reads CASSPSMLGTEETQYF. CDR3 DNA sequence: TGCGCCAGCAGCCCCTCTATGCTGGGGACCGAAGAGACCCAGTACTTC.

This clone has just a few counts. The chain carries TRBV5-1 and TRBJ2-3; tentative D call: TRBD2 (5 bases). The CDR3 is made up of 14 amino acids. Trimming shortened V by 6 bases and J by 3 bases, and 14 bases separated the two germline ends. Germline V gives CDR1 SGHRS, CDR2 YFSETQ. The CDR3 region is CASTLLGLTDTQYF. CDR3 in DNA: TGCGCCAGCACCTTACTAGGATTAACAGATACGCAGTATTTT.

The genes are TRBV29-1 and TRBJ1-2; 12 positions agree with TRBD1. This CDR3 contains 14 residues. CDR1 is SQVTM, CDR2 ANQGSEA, per germline. V gave up 6 bases and J gave up 7 bases; unmatched junction bases: 9. CDR3 protein: CSVPGGGQGAGYTF. For the CDR3, the DNA is TGCAGCGTCCCCGGTGGGGGACAGGGGGCTGGCTACACCTTC.

The V and J genes are TRBV7-9 and TRBJ1-6; weak D call: TRBD1 (6 bases). The V gene lost 5 bases and the J gene lost 5 bases, with 13 bases spanning the gap. The germline V gene has CDR1 SEHNR and CDR2 FQNEAQ (reference sequence). The CDR3 spans 15 residues. CDR3 bases: TGTGCCAGCAGCGCAAGGACAGATAATAATTCACCCCTCCACTTT. This codes for CASSARTDNNSPLHF.

The J gene is TRBJ1-1, the V gene TRBV19; D is possibly TRBD1 (6 bases). The length of the CDR3 is 16 residues. Germline V CDR1 and CDR2: LNHDA, SQIVND (reference sequence). Trimming took 9 bases from V and 4 from J, leaving 24 bases between them. Here the CDR3 DNA reads TGTGCCAGCCTTACAGGGCTCCCTTTTCGCGGCACTGAAGCTTTCTTT. Translated, it gives CASLTGLPFRGTEAFF.

This clone has only a few counts. The chain has TRBV11-2 and TRBJ1-2; the D is unclear. The CDR3 covers 14 residues. CDR1 and CDR2 (germline): SGHAT, FQNNGV. The ends were cut back, 0 bases at V and 2 bases at J, with 7 bases in the middle. This CDR3 reads CASSLDTPNYGYTF. CDR3 nucleotides: TGTGCCAGCAGCTTAGATACACCAAACTATGGCTACACCTTC.

The chain carries TRBV9 and TRBJ2-1; possible D gene TRBD2, 6 bases. The CDR3 sequence is 16 residues long. In germline, CDR1 is SGDLS, CDR2 YYNGEE. V was pared by 0 bases and J by 4 bases, with 14 bases between. CDR3 protein: CASSVVLEGGYNEQFF. In DNA form, the CDR3 reads TGTGCCAGCAGCGTAGTACTGGAGGGTGGGTACAATGAGCAGTTCTTC.

This clone has only a few counts. The V call is TRBV6-5, the J call TRBJ1-6; 8 nucleotides match TRBD1. Looked up from germline, CDR1 is MNHEY and CDR2 is SVGAGI. Trimming at V came to 6 bases and at J to 9 bases, leaving 4 bases not matched to a gene. CDR3 size: 13 residues. CDR3: CASSDRGVSPLHF. Here the CDR3 DNA reads TGTGCCAGCAGCGACAGGGGTGTTTCACCCCTCCACTTT.

V usage is TRBV27 and J usage is TRBJ1-2; 9 bases fit TRBD1. V dropped 5 bases and J dropped 6; count of bases not matched to a gene: 13. In germline, CDR1 is MNHEY, CDR2 SMNVEV (reference sequence). CDR3 length: 16 residues. In DNA, the CDR3 is TGTGCCAGCAGTCCCGCTAACCGGGACAGGGTGGATGGCTACACCTTC. Amino acids: CASSPANRDRVDGYTF.

A few counts support this clone. In nucleotides, the CDR3 is TGCGCCAGCAGTGATTGGGGTGGCGAGCAGTACTTC. It encodes CASSDWGGEQYF. This sequence joins TRBV10-1 and TRBJ2-7; D unclear. This CDR3 contains 12 residues. Germline V gene sequence: CDR1 WNHNN, CDR2 SYGVQD (reference sequence). V was clipped by 3 bases and J by 6 bases, with 9 bases between them.